These 20 T cell receptor beta chains share one sample of origin, sequenced in a study of cytomegalovirus exposure and HLA in healthy donors. Some clones are missing from TCRdb's copy, which holds only in-frame ones; the method was immunoSEQ multiplex PCR. The data contain 180,000 or so clones, approximately 87% of them seen just once; the ten biggest clones take up 1.4%. The specimen was PBMCs. The receptors were sampled from a woman in her twenties or thirties in good health and CMV-seronegative.

The chain carries TRBV18 and TRBJ2-5; D remains ambiguous. Germline CDR1 reads KGHSH; CDR2 reads LQKENI. This CDR3 region has 14 residues. The V and J ends lost 4 bases and 3 bases respectively, with 12 bases between them. Written as DNA, the CDR3 is TGTGCCAGCTCACAGCCTGGGCTGAAAGAGACCCAGTACTTC. Residues: CASSQPGLKETQYF.

The chain employs TRBV5-1 and TRBJ1-6; perhaps TRBD1 as D (5 bases). Trimming cost V 0 bases and J 0 bases, with 19 bases left between them. Germline values: CDR1 SGHRS, CDR2 YFSETQ. This CDR3 region has 20 residues. CDR3 loop: CASSLEFRQRTSSYNSPLHF. CDR3 in DNA: TGCGCCAGCAGCTTGGAATTCCGACAGAGAACCAGCTCCTATAATTCACCCCTCCACTTT.

The chain joins TRBV5-5 to TRBJ2-3; possibly TRBD2 for D (5 bases). Germline V gene sequence: CDR1 SGHKS, CDR2 YYEKEE (reference sequence). V lost 4 bases to trimming and J lost 6 bases, with 18 bases between them. CDR3 length: 15 residues. The CDR3 protein is CASSPEVAFGDTQYF. CDR3 DNA: TGTGCCAGCAGCCCGGAGGTCGCGTTCGGCGATACGCAGTATTTT.

This chain uses TRBV6-1 with TRBJ2-1; 11 positions match TRBD2. V shed 7 bases and J 7 bases; nucleotides not matched to a gene: 6. This CDR3 spans 14 amino acids. CDR1 and CDR2 (germline): MNHNS, SASEGT. This CDR3 reads CASILAGGVNEQFF. The CDR3 nucleotides read TGTGCCAGCATATTAGCGGGGGGGGTAAATGAGCAGTTCTTC.

The rearrangement uses TRBV29-1 and TRBJ2-5, with a possible D match to TRBD1 (6 bases). Germline V gene data show CDR1 as SQVTM and CDR2 as ANQGSEA. V lost 7 bases and J lost 5, with 17 bases in between. The CDR3 consists of 13 residues. In DNA form, the CDR3 reads TGCAGCGCGTACCCGACAGGACGGGAGACCCAGTACTTC. This gives the protein CSAYPTGRETQYF.

This chain joins TRBV15 and TRBJ1-4; D remains unclear. Germline V CDR1 and CDR2: LNHNV, YYDKDF (reference sequence). The CDR3 is 16 residues long. Trimming took off 2 bases at V and 7 bases at J, with 17 bases between the two ends. Here the CDR3 reads CATSRLLTDAREKLFF. The CDR3 bases are TGTGCCACCAGCAGACTCCTAACAGACGCACGTGAAAAACTGTTTTTT.

The rearrangement joins TRBV7-6 to TRBJ2-5; a weak D match, TRBD2 (6 bases). Trimming stripped 5 bases from V and 5 bases from J, with 15 bases between. Per germline, CDR1 SGHVS and CDR2 FNYEAQ. This CDR3 has 14 residues. This CDR3 is CASSATGLMETQYF. Here the CDR3 DNA reads TGTGCCAGCAGCGCCACAGGACTAATGGAGACCCAGTACTTC.

The rearrangement links TRBV6-5 to TRBJ1-1; D is unclear. Germline CDR1 is MNHEY and CDR2 is SVGAGI. The CDR3 is 12 amino acids. The V end lost 2 bases, the J end lost 4 bases, and 5 bases lay between the germline ends. This CDR3 is CASSYAGTEAFF. CDR3 nucleotide sequence: TGTGCCAGCAGTTACGCCGGCACTGAAGCTTTCTTT.

This clone turned up a few times. Distinct nucleotide sequences in the sample also encode this CDR3. The genes are TRBV5-1 and TRBJ2-1, with TRBD2 matching 7 bases. Germline CDR1 SGHRS, CDR2 YFSETQ. This CDR3 is built from 14 residues. V gave up 1 base and J gave up 4 bases; unmatched junction bases: 2. The CDR3 spells CASSLSGGYNEQFF. CDR3 DNA sequence: TGCGCCAGCAGCTTGTCCGGGGGGTACAATGAGCAGTTCTTC.

The rearrangement links TRBV7-6 to TRBJ2-2, with D possibly TRBD2 on 6 matching bases. CDR1 and CDR2 from the germline V gene are SGHVS and FNYEAQ. Trimming removed 1 base at V and 6 bases at J, with 12 bases between. CDR3 length: 15 residues. The CDR3, as DNA: TGTGCCAGCAGCTTAGTCGGTTGGGGGGCCGGGGAGCTGTTTTTT. Residues: CASSLVGWGAGELFF.

This rearrangement joins TRBV5-1 to TRBJ2-3; maybe TRBD1 (6 bases). The CDR3 is made up of 16 amino acids. Trimming stripped 0 bases from V and 3 bases from J, with 14 bases between. CDR1 and CDR2 from the germline V gene are SGHRS and YFSETQ. The CDR3 DNA follows: TGCGCCAGCAGCTTGGAAGCCAGGGGCTCGACAGATACGCAGTATTTT. Residues: CASSLEARGSTDTQYF.

J is TRBJ2-3 and V is TRBV5-6; D ambiguous. CDR1 and CDR2 (germline): SGHDT, YYEEEE. The CDR3 is 15 amino acids. V shed 2 bases and J shed 1 base, with 11 bases lying between them. CDR3 nucleotide sequence: TGTGCCAGCAGCTTAGAGTCTACCGGCACAGATACGCAGTATTTT. As protein: CASSLESTGTDTQYF.

This rearrangement joins TRBV7-6 to TRBJ2-7, with TRBD2 matching 10 bases. Losses at the gene ends were 6 bases for V and 0 bases for J; bases not matched to a gene: 8. The CDR3 covers 16 residues. Per the germline V gene, CDR1 is SGHVS and CDR2 is FNYEAQ. The CDR3 spells CASSSPTSGRSYEQYF. Written as DNA, the CDR3 is TGTGCCAGCAGTTCCCCGACTAGCGGGCGCTCCTACGAGCAGTACTTC. The variable domain in full, completed from reference TRBV7-6 and TRBJ2-7, reads GAGVSQSPRYKVTKRGQDVALRCDPISGHVSLYWYRQALGQGPEFLTYFNYEAQQDKSGLPNDRFSAERPEGSISTLTIQRTEQRDSAMYRCASSSPTSGRSYEQYFGPGTRLTVT.

CDR3 coding DNA: TGTGCCAGCAGATTCAGGGGGCCTAACAATGAGCAGTTCTTC. Translating gives CASRFRGPNNEQFF. This chain connects TRBV7-2 to TRBJ2-1, with TRBD1 matching 8 bases. From germline, CDR1 is SGHTA and CDR2 FQGNSA. This CDR3 has 14 residues. V gave up 6 bases and J gave up 5 bases; unmatched junction bases: 6.

The J gene is TRBJ2-3, the V gene TRBV9; 10 bases fit TRBD2. Trimming took 0 bases from V and 6 from J; bases not matched to a gene: 7. Per the germline V gene, CDR1 is SGDLS and CDR2 is YYNGEE. This CDR3 comprises 16 residues. The CDR3 here is CASSVGTSGVRDTQYF. CDR3 DNA: TGTGCCAGCAGCGTAGGTACTAGCGGGGTTAGGGATACGCAGTATTTT.

This chain joins TRBV5-8 and TRBJ1-1; D gene uncertain. The CDR3 runs to 14 residues. Germline V gene lookup returns CDR1 SGHTS and CDR2 YDEGEE. The V end lost 0 bases, the J end lost 0 bases, and 6 bases lay between the germline ends. Here the CDR3 reads CASSLARMNTEAFF. The CDR3, as DNA: TGTGCCAGCAGCTTGGCGCGAATGAACACTGAAGCTTTCTTT.

The V call is TRBV10-3, the J call TRBJ1-5; D is perhaps TRBD1 (5 bases). V dropped 5 bases and J dropped 4 bases, with 12 bases sitting between them. Germline lookup yields CDR1 ENHRY and CDR2 SYGVKD. This CDR3 has 14 residues. The CDR3 DNA reads as TGTGCCATCAGTTCCGACAGCGCAAATCAGCCCCAGCATTTT. Translating it yields CAISSDSANQPQHF.

The J gene is TRBJ1-1, the V gene TRBV19, with 7 bases fitting TRBD1. CDR1 LNHDA and CDR2 SQIVND come from the germline V gene (reference sequence). V lost 5 bases to trimming and J lost 5 bases; unmatched junction nucleotides: 5. This CDR3 region has 13 residues. CDR3: CASSPRTGTEAFF. CDR3 coding DNA: TGTGCCAGTAGTCCCAGGACAGGAACTGAAGCTTTCTTT.

The V gene is TRBV19, the J gene TRBJ1-5, with 8 bases lining up with TRBD1. Per the germline V gene, CDR1 is LNHDA and CDR2 is SQIVND (reference sequence). V gave up 1 base and J gave up 11 bases; unmatched junction bases: 10. The CDR3 is 15 residues long. CDR3 sequence reads: CASSIGGGWGQAQHF. CDR3 DNA: TGTGCCAGTAGTATAGGAGGGGGGTGGGGACAGGCCCAGCATTTT.

V usage is TRBV5-1 and J usage is TRBJ1-1; D is undetermined. Trimming cost V 5 bases and J 11 bases, with 16 bases left between them. CDR1 and CDR2 (germline): SGHRS, YFSETQ. The length of the CDR3 is 12 residues. The CDR3 spells CASRAGEGSAFF. CDR3 DNA: TGCGCCAGCAGGGCCGGAGAGGGTTCGGCTTTCTTT.